A single sample is the source of the 8 T cell receptor beta chains below, sequenced in a study of T cell changes during pregnancy in multiple sclerosis. Data came from immunoSEQ multiplex PCR; TCRdb stores just in-frame clones and leaves some out. Of 30,000 to 35,000 clones in the sample, just over 90% were seen once. The material sequenced was CD8+ T cells from peripheral blood mononuclear cells, taken in the first trimester of pregnancy. These receptors all come from a female donor with multiple sclerosis, enrolled in a pregnancy study.

This clone was recorded once. The genes are TRBV4-3 and TRBJ2-1; tentative D call: TRBD2 (5 bases). The ends were cut back, 1 base at V and 9 bases at J, with 22 bases in the middle. Germline CDR1 is LGHNA and CDR2 is YSLEER. This CDR3 has 17 residues. The CDR3 DNA reads as TGCGCCAGCAGCCAAGCATGGTCCCTAGCAATCGGCCTTGAGCAGTTCTTC. Translating gives CASSQAWSLAIGLEQFF.

The rearrangement joins TRBV19 to TRBJ2-3, with D maybe TRBD2 (6 bases). Trimming left V 9 bases short and J 2 bases short, with 24 bases between. This CDR3 is 17 amino acids long. Germline CDR1 is LNHDA and CDR2 is SQIVND (reference sequence). CDR3 coding DNA: TGTGCCAGCGGTCGGGTTGTAGCGGATGAGGACACAGATACGCAGTATTTT. Translated, it gives CASGRVVADEDTDTQYF.

The V gene is TRBV11-2, the J gene TRBJ2-7; tentative D call: TRBD2 (5 bases). CDR3 size: 14 residues. Germline CDR1 is SGHAT and CDR2 is FQNNGV. With 5 bases removed from V and 2 bases from J, the gap between germline ends came to 13 bases. The CDR3 spells CASSLHDYPYEQYF. The CDR3 coding sequence is TGTGCCAGCAGCCTCCACGACTACCCCTACGAGCAGTACTTC.

This rearrangement joins TRBV2 to TRBJ1-4, with D tentatively TRBD1 (5 bases). V was cut by 1 base and J by 14 bases, with 8 bases left in between. Germline lookup yields CDR1 SNHLY and CDR2 FYNNEI. The CDR3 has 11 amino acids. The CDR3, as DNA: TGTGCCAGCAGTGAAGGCAGGGTGCTGTTTTTT. Translation gives CASSEGRVLFF. The full variable domain, in which reference TRBV2 and TRBJ1-4 provide the parts outside the CDR3, is EPEVTQTPSHQVTQMGQEVILRCVPISNHLYFYWYRQILGQKVEFLVSFYNNEISEKSEIFDDQFSVERPDGSNFTLKIRSTKLEDSAMYFCASSEGRVLFFGSGTQLSVL.

The genes are TRBV2 and TRBJ2-7; 13 bases line up with TRBD2. V trimming: 5 bases; J trimming: 3 bases; junction bases outside the gene matches: 4. CDR3 length: 15 amino acids. Germline-derived CDR1 and CDR2 are SNHLY and FYNNEI. Here the CDR3 reads CASSRTSGSVYEQYF. Here the CDR3 DNA reads TGTGCCAGCAGTCGGACTAGCGGGAGTGTCTACGAGCAGTACTTC. The variable domain in full, with the rest retrieved from reference TRBV2 and TRBJ2-7, is EPEVTQTPSHQVTQMGQEVILRCVPISNHLYFYWYRQILGQKVEFLVSFYNNEISEKSEIFDDQFSVERPDGSNFTLKIRSTKLEDSAMYFCASSRTSGSVYEQYFGPGTRLTVT.

The CDR3 DNA reads TGTGCCAGTAGTACCAGGATACCGCAGTTCTTC. Translated, it gives CASSTRIPQFF. The gene calls are TRBV19 and TRBJ2-1; D gene ambiguous. The germline V and J ends were trimmed by 4 bases and 12 bases, with 10 bases remaining between them. The CDR3 runs to 11 residues. Per the germline V gene, CDR1 is LNHDA and CDR2 is SQIVND (reference sequence).

This chain connects TRBV15 to TRBJ1-3, with D maybe TRBD1 (5 bases). The germline V gene encodes CDR1 LNHNV and CDR2 YYDKDF (reference sequence). V lost 1 base, J lost 0 bases, and 10 bases lay in between. The CDR3 is made up of 16 amino acids. The CDR3 region is CATSRGQWSSGNTIYF. In nucleotides, the CDR3 is TGTGCCACCAGCAGAGGACAGTGGAGCTCTGGAAACACCATATATTTT.

This clone came up once. The V call is TRBV25-1, the J call TRBJ2-1, with D maybe TRBD2 (6 bases). The CDR3 runs 13 residues. Germline V CDR1 and CDR2: MGHDK, SYGVNS. The V and J ends lost 3 bases and 6 bases respectively, with 9 bases between them. DNA for the CDR3: TGTGCCAGCAGTGAGTGGGGAGGCAATGAGCAGTTCTTC. Protein: CASSEWGGNEQFF.